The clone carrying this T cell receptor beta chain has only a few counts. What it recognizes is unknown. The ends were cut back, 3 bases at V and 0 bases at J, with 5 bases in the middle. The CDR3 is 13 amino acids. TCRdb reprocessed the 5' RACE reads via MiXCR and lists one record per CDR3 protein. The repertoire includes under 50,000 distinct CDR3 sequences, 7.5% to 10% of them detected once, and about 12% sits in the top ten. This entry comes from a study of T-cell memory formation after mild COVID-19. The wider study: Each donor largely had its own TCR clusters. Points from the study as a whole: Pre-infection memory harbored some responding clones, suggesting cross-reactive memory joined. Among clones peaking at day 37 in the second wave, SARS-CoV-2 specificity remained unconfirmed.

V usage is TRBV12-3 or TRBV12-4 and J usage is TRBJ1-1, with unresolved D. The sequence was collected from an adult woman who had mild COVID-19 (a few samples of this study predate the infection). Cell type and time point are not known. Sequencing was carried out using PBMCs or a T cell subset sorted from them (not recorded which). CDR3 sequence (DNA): TGTGCCAGCAGTTTCCGGATGAACACTGAAGCTTTCTTT. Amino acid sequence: CASSFRMNTEAFF.